A selection of T cell receptor beta chains follows, all from one sample in a study of cytomegalovirus exposure and HLA in healthy donors. TCRdb keeps only in-frame clones here, not all; method: immunoSEQ multiplex PCR. Of about 93,000 clones detected, over 60% appear once; the ten largest clones hold over 5%. The sequenced sample consisted of PBMCs. The receptors were gathered from a boy aged 5-17 years in good health and CMV-seropositive. Both conserved end residues are part of each CDR3. The order of the fields is J gene, clone size, V gene, D gene, CDR3 protein, CDR3 DNA. The D gene is left open where the match is weak. Only some rows state a clone size, as once, few, many or a class for expanded clones.

TRBJ2-1 | few | TRBV9 | - | CASSVGGRWGNEQFF | TGTGCCAGCAGCGTAGGGGGGCGATGGGGGAATGAGCAGTTCTTC
TRBJ2-4 | - | TRBV19 | - | CASSIGVILAKNIQYF | TGTGCCAGTAGTATAGGTGTAATACTAGCCAAAAACATTCAGTACTTC
TRBJ2-6 | - | TRBV15 | - | CATSRDRGRTGANVLTF | TGTGCCACCAGCAGAGATCGGGGTCGGACTGGGGCCAACGTCCTGACTTTC
TRBJ2-2 | - | TRBV7-3 | - | CASSPTGNTGELFF | TGTGCCAGCAGCCCAACAGGGAACACCGGGGAGCTGTTTTTT
TRBJ2-1 | once | TRBV19 | - | CASSGTNWLQFF | TGTGCCAGTAGTGGGACAAATTGGTTGCAGTTCTTC
TRBJ2-3 | few | TRBV5-4 | TRBD1 | CASSLDPGQGSTDTQYF | TGTGCCAGCAGCTTGGATCCGGGACAGGGCAGCACAGATACGCAGTATTTT
TRBJ1-6 | once | TRBV7-6 | TRBD1 | CASSLATGGDSPLHF | TGTGCCAGCAGCTTAGCAACAGGGGGCGATTCACCCCTCCACTTT
TRBJ2-2 | - | TRBV7-3 | TRBD1 | CASSPILDRGTGELFF | TGTGCCAGCAGCCCGATCCTTGACAGGGGCACCGGGGAGCTGTTTTTT
TRBJ1-2 | - | TRBV9 | TRBD1 | CASSVGQGVNYGYTF | TGTGCCAGCAGCGTAGGACAGGGCGTTAACTATGGCTACACCTTC
TRBJ1-6 | - | TRBV25-1 | TRBD1 | CASRSTWDRGNSPLHF | TGTGCCAGCAGGTCTACCTGGGACAGGGGGAATTCACCCCTCCACTTT
TRBJ2-1 | - | TRBV7-3 | TRBD2 | CASSSSGYNEQFF | TGTGCCAGCAGCTCTAGCGGGTACAATGAGCAGTTCTTC
TRBJ1-1 | few | TRBV29-1 | - | CSVVAKQGKGTEAFF | TGCAGCGTTGTAGCCAAGCAGGGTAAGGGCACTGAAGCTTTCTTT
TRBJ2-7 | - | TRBV19 | TRBD1 | CASSAGGYEQYF | TGTGCCAGTAGTGCAGGGGGCTACGAGCAGTACTTC
TRBJ2-6 | once | TRBV15 | - | CATSPQALSGANVLTF | TGTGCCACCAGTCCCCAGGCCCTCTCTGGGGCCAACGTCCTGACTTTC
TRBJ2-5 | - | TRBV11-1 | - | CASSLAFGAGETQYF | TGTGCCAGCAGCTTAGCTTTCGGAGCTGGGGAGACCCAGTACTTC
TRBJ2-1 | - | TRBV14 | - | CASSQGVAGYNEQFF | TGTGCCAGCAGCCAAGGAGTTGCAGGGTACAATGAGCAGTTCTTC